This record covers a single TCR beta chain. The germline V gene has CDR1 SGHRS and CDR2 YFSETQ. V dropped 0 bases and J dropped 5 bases, with 15 bases sitting between them. This CDR3 has 15 amino acids. Measured with immunoSEQ multiplex PCR; TCRdb has only the in-frame clones, and not every one. The table records over a million clones, approximately 97% of them present only once. The data were obtained in a study of shared clonotypes between healthy human individuals. This TCR derives from a man aged 30 to 39 in good health. This sequence joins TRBV5-1 and TRBJ2-7; D uncertain. Sequenced input: naive CD4+ T cells sorted from blood. The subset denotes: CD45RA+ positively selected. The CDR3, as DNA: TGCGCCAGCAGCTTGGCCGGGCTACGTCCCGACGAGCAGTACTTC. Its translation: CASSLAGLRPDEQYF.